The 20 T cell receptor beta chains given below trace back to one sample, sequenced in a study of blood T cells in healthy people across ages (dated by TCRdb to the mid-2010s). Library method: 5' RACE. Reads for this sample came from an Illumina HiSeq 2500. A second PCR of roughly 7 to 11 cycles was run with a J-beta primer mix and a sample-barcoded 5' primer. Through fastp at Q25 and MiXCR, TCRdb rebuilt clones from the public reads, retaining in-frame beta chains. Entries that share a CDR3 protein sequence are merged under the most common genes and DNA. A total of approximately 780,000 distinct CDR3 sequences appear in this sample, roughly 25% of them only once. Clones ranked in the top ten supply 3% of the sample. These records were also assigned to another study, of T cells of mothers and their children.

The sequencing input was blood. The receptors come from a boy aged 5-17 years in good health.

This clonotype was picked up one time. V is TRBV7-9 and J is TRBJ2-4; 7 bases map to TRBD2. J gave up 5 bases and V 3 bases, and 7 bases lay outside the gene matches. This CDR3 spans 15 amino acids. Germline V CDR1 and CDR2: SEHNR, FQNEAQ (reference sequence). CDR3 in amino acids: CASSFQAGDQNIQYF. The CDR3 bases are TGTGCCAGCAGCTTTCAGGCGGGAGACCAAAACATTCAGTACTTC.

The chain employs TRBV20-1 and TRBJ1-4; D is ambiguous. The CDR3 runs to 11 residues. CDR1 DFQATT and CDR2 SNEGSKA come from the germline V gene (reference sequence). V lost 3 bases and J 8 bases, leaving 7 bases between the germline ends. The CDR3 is CSASFGEKLFF. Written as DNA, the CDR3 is TGCAGTGCTAGTTTCGGGGAAAAACTGTTTTTT.

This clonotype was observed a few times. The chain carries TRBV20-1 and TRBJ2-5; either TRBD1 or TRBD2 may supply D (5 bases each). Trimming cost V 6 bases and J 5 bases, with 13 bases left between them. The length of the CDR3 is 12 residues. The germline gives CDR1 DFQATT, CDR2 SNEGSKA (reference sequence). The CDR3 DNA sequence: TGCAGTGCACTGTTCGGGACGGAGACCCAGTACTTC. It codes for CSALFGTETQYF.

The CDR3 nucleotides read TGCAGCGTTGGGGGCTCTAGGTGGGAGCAGTACTTC. Amino acid sequence: CSVGGSRWEQYF. The V call is TRBV29-1, the J call TRBJ2-7; maybe TRBD1 (5 bases). V was clipped by 4 bases and J by 7 bases, with 14 bases between them. This CDR3 contains 12 residues. CDR1 SQVTM and CDR2 ANQGSEA come from the germline V gene.

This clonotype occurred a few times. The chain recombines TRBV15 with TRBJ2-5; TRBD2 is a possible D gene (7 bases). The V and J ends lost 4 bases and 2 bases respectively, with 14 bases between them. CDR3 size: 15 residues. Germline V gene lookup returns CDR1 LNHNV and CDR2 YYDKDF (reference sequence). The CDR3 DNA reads TGTGCCACCAGCAACCTCAGGGGAGGGCAAGAGACCCAGTACTTC. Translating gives CATSNLRGGQETQYF.

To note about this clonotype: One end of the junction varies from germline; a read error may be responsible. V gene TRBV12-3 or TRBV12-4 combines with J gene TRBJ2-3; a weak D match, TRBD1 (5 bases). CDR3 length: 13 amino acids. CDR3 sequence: CASSTVLTDTQYF. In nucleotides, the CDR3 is TGTGCCAGCAGCACAGTGTTGACAGATACGCAATATTTT.

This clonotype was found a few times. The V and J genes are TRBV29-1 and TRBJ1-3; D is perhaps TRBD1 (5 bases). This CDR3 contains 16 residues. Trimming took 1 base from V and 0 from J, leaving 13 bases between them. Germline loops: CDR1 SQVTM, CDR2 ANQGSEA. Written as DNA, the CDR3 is TGCAGCGTTGAAGGGGTGTCAGGGCTCTCTGGAAACACCATATATTTT. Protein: CSVEGVSGLSGNTIYF.

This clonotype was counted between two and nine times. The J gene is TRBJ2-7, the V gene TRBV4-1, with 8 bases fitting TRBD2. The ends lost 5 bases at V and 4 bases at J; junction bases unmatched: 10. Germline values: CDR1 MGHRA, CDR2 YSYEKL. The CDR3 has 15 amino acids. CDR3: CASSAEVAGYYEQYF. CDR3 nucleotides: TGCGCCAGCAGCGCCGAAGTAGCGGGGTATTACGAGCAGTACTTC.

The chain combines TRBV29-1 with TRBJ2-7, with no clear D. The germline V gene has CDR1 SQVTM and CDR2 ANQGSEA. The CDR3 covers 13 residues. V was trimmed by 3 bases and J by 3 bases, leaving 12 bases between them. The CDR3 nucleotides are TGCAGCGTTGAGCTACTTAGGGACTACGAGCAGTACTTC. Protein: CSVELLRDYEQYF.

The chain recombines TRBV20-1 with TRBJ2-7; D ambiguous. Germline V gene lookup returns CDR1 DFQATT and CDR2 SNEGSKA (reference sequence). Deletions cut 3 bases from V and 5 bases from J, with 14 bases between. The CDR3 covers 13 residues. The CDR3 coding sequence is TGCAGTGCTAGGAACACCCAAAACGACGAGCAGTACTTC. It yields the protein CSARNTQNDEQYF.

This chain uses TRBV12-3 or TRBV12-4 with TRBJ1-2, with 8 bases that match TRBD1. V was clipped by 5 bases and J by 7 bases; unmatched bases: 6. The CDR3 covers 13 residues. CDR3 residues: CASSPATGVGYTF. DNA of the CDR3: TGTGCCAGCAGTCCCGCGACAGGGGTTGGCTACACCTTC.

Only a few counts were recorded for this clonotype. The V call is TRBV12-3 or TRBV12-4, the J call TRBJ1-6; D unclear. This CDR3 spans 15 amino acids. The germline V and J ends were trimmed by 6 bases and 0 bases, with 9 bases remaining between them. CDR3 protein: CASRTDASYNSPLHF. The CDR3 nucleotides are TGTGCCAGCAGAACCGACGCCTCCTATAATTCACCCCTCCACTTT.

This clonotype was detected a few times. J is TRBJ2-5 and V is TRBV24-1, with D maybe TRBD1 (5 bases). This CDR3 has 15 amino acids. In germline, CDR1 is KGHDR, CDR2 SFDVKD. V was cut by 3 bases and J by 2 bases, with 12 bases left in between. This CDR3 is CATSDVGQMQETQYF. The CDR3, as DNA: TGTGCCACCAGTGATGTAGGACAAATGCAAGAGACCCAGTACTTC.

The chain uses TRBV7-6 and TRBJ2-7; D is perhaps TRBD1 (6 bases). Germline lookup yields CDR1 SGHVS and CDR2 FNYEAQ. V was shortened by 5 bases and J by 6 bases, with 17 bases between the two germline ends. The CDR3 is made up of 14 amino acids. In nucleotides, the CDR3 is TGTGCCAGCAGCCCCGGGACAACCCGGTTCGAGCAGTACTTC. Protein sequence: CASSPGTTRFEQYF. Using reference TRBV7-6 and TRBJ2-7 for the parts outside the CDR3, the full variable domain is GAGVSQSPRYKVTKRGQDVALRCDPISGHVSLYWYRQALGQGPEFLTYFNYEAQQDKSGLPNDRFSAERPEGSISTLTIQRTEQRDSAMYRCASSPGTTRFEQYFGPGTRLTVT.

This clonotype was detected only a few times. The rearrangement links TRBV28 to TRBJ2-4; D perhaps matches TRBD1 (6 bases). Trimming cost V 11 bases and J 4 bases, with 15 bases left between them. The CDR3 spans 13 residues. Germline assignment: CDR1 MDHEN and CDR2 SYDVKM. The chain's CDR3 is CAGRQGLKNIQYF. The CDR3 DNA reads TGTGCCGGCCGGCAGGGGTTAAAAAACATTCAGTACTTC.

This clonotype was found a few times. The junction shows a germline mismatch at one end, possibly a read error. The CDR3 DNA follows: TGTGCCAGCAGCTTAAGAGGGGGGCCAGAGGCCCAGTACTTC. Its translation is CASSLRGGPEAQYF. J is TRBJ2-5 and V is TRBV7-6; D could derive from TRBD1 or TRBD2 (6 bases each). CDR3 size: 14 residues. Germline V CDR1 and CDR2: SGHVS, FNYEAQ. Based on the CDR3 plus reference TRBV7-6 and TRBJ2-5, the full variable domain is GAGVSQSPRYKVTKRGQDVALRCDPISGHVSLYWYRQALGQGPEFLTYFNYEAQQDKSGLPNDRFSAERPEGSISTLTIQRTEQRDSAMYRCASSLRGGPEAQYFGPGTRLLVL.

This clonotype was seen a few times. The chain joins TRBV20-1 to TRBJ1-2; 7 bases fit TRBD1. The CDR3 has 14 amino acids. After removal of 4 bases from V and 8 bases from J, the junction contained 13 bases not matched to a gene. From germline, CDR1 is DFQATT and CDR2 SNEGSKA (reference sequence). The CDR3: CSATTPGQVFGYTF. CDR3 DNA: TGCAGTGCTACAACCCCTGGACAGGTATTCGGCTACACCTTC.

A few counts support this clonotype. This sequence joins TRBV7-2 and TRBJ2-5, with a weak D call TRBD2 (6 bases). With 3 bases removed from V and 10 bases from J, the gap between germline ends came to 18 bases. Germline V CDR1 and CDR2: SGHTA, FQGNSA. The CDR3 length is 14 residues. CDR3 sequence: CASSFTWTTRGQYF. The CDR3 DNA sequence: TGTGCCAGCAGCTTCACCTGGACTACCCGGGGCCAGTACTTC.

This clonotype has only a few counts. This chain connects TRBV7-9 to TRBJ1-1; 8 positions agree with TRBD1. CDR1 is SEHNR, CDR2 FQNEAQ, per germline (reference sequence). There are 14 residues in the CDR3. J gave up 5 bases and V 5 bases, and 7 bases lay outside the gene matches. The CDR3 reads CASSPDRDWTEAFF. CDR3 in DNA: TGTGCCAGCAGCCCGGACAGGGATTGGACTGAAGCTTTCTTT. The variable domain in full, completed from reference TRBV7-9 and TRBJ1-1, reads DTGVSQNPRHKITKRGQNVTFRCDPISEHNRLYWYRQTLGQGPEFLTYFQNEAQLEKSRLLSDRFSAERPKGSFSTLEIQRTEQGDSAMYLCASSPDRDWTEAFFGQGTRLTVV.

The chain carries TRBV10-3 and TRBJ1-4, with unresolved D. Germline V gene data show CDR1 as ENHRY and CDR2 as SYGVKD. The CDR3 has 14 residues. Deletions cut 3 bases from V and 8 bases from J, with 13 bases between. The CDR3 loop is CAISEGRTNEKLFF. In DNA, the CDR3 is TGTGCCATCAGTGAAGGACGGACGAACGAAAAACTGTTTTTT.